A selection of T cell receptor beta chains follows, all from one sample in a study of T cell repertoires in cytomegalovirus infection. TCRdb reprocessed the reads via MiXCR and lists one record per CDR3 protein. The table lists about 830,000 distinct CDR3 sequences, about 33% of them singletons. The antigens for these receptors are not known. Material: cultured CD8+ T cells from PBMCs, obtained from culture after CMV antigen stimulation. These TCRs come from a human donor in good health (CMV status not recorded). Some clones in this sample may be carry-over from other donors' samples. CDR3s include the opening cysteine and the closing phenylalanine or tryptophan. A D gene is named only where the DNA matches it firmly. Clone size is shown for a subset of rows, as once, few, many or a class of expanded clone.

D	J	size	V	DNA	CDR3
NA	TRBJ1-5	NA	TRBV20-1	TGCAGTGCCCCCTATAAGTCGTCGAAGTGGATTAATCAGCCCCAGCATTTT	CSAPYKSSKWINQPQHF
TRBD1	TRBJ2-2	NA	TRBV12-3/TRBV12-4	TGTGCCAGCAGTTTATGGCAGGGGGCGTTAAAGACCGGGGAGCTGTTTTTT	CASSLWQGALKTGELFF
TRBD1	TRBJ1-3	NA	TRBV28	TGTGCCAGCAGCCTTGGGACAGTTGGAAACACCATATATTTT	CASSLGTVGNTIYF
NA	TRBJ1-4	NA	TRBV7-6	TGTGCCAGCAGCCCCAGACAGTACAATGAAAAACTGTTTTTT	CASSPRQYNEKLFF
NA	TRBJ2-7	many	TRBV7-2	TGTGCCAGCAGCTTAGAACAGGGCAGTTACTACGAGCAGTACTTC	CASSLEQGSYYEQYF
NA	TRBJ2-3	few	TRBV5-1	TGCGCCAGCAGCTTTAGCGGTTCCGGATCAGATACGCAGTATTTT	CASSFSGSGSDTQYF
TRBD2	TRBJ2-1	NA	TRBV2	TGTGCCAGCAGTGAAAGGCGGGGGGGCGTAAATGAGCAGTTCTTC	CASSERRGGVNEQFF
NA	TRBJ2-7	many	TRBV6-1	TGTGCCAGCAGTGAAGCTTCTTGGGATTCCAGCTCCTACGAGCAGTACTTC	CASSEASWDSSSYEQYF
NA	TRBJ1-1	NA	TRBV27	TGTGCCAGCAGTTTATCCAAATTCAGGGATACTGAAGCTTTCTTT	CASSLSKFRDTEAFF
NA	TRBJ1-1	NA	TRBV5-5	TGTGCCAGCGGAGTTCAGGGCGGCACTGAAGCTTTCTTT	CASGVQGGTEAFF
NA	TRBJ2-3	many	TRBV7-9	TGTGCCAGCAGCTTGAACTACCCCCCCACAGATACGCAGTATTTT	CASSLNYPPTDTQYF
NA	TRBJ2-7	few	TRBV7-9	TGTGCCAGCAGCTTTTCCTTGGAGGAGCAGTACTTC	CASSFSLEEQYF
NA	TRBJ1-1	NA	TRBV4-1	TGCGCCAGCAGCCAAGATCGAATCCAGTATGGTGAAGCTTTCTTT	CASSQDRIQYGEAFF
NA	TRBJ2-1	NA	TRBV7-9	TGTGCCAGCCATCTCCGGGACGCGTCCAATGAGCAGTTCTTC	CASHLRDASNEQFF
NA	TRBJ1-1	many	TRBV5-6	TGTGCCAGCAGCTCGGGACGGCCGAACACTGAAGCTTTCTTT	CASSSGRPNTEAFF
NA	TRBJ1-5	NA	TRBV15	TGTGCCACCAGCATGGGAGACAATCAGCCCCAGCATTTT	CATSMGDNQPQHF
TRBD2	TRBJ2-3	NA	TRBV7-8	TGTGCCAGCAGCTTTAGCGGGGGGGCTCCTACCACAGATACGCAGTATTTT	CASSFSGGAPTTDTQYF
TRBD1	TRBJ2-4	NA	TRBV27	TGTGCCAGCAGTCGAAGGGACAGTGGGACACGGGGCATTCAGTACTTC	CASSRRDSGTRGIQYF
NA	TRBJ1-6	few	TRBV7-6	TGTGCCAGCACCTATGGCTTAGGCAATTCACCCCTCCACTTT	CASTYGLGNSPLHF
NA	TRBJ1-1	few	TRBV6-2/TRBV6-3	TGTGCCAGCAGTGTTGACAGGATGATCGAAGCTTTCTTT	CASSVDRMIEAFF
NA	TRBJ1-2	few	TRBV12-3/TRBV12-4	TGTGCCACGACAGTGAACTATGGCTACACCTTC	CATTVNYGYTF
NA	TRBJ2-6	many	TRBV7-3	TGTGCCAGCACCTGGGGGGCAACTGGGGCCAACGTCCTGACTTTC	CASTWGATGANVLTF
TRBD1	TRBJ2-7	NA	TRBV12-3/TRBV12-4	TGTGCCAGCAGTTCGGGACAGGGGAAACCCTACGAGCAGTACTTC	CASSSGQGKPYEQYF
TRBD1	TRBJ2-1	NA	TRBV6-2/TRBV6-3	TGTGCCAGCAGTAAGCCCGGGACAGGGGACCTAACTTACTCCTACAATGAGCAGTTCTTC	CASSKPGTGDLTYSYNEQFF
TRBD1	TRBJ2-7	few	TRBV28	TGTGCCAGCAGTTTCCGGGACAGGGTACGCGAGCAGTACTTC	CASSFRDRVREQYF
NA	TRBJ1-1	many	TRBV6-2/TRBV6-3	TGTGCCAGCAGTTACTATAAGGGAATTCACACTGAAGCTTTCTTT	CASSYYKGIHTEAFF
TRBD2	TRBJ2-5	few	TRBV12-3/TRBV12-4	TGTGCCAGCAGTTCACGACTAGCGGGGGACATCCAAGAGACCCAGTACTTC	CASSSRLAGDIQETQYF
NA	TRBJ1-1	NA	TRBV7-9	TGTGCCAGCAGCGACTTGCGTTCGACGGCTGAAGCTTTCTTT	CASSDLRSTAEAFF
NA	TRBJ2-7	NA	TRBV5-1	TGCGCCAGCAGCTCCGCGACAGAAAGCGGCGAGCAGTACTTC	CASSSATESGEQYF
NA	TRBJ2-1	NA	TRBV12-3/TRBV12-4	TGTGCCAGCACGTGGGGAGGTCCTGCGCGGGATGAGCAGTTCTTC	CASTWGGPARDEQFF
TRBD2	TRBJ2-3	few	TRBV7-6	TGTGCCAGCAGCTTTCGGCTAGCGGGGTATTCTAGCACAGATACGCAGTATTTT	CASSFRLAGYSSTDTQYF
NA	TRBJ2-2	NA	TRBV7-9	TGTGCCAGCAGCACCCCATTCGAGACTCCGAACACCGGGGAGCTGTTTTTT	CASSTPFETPNTGELFF
TRBD1	TRBJ1-1	NA	TRBV5-8	TGTGCCGTCTTACAGGGGGACACTGAAGCTTTCTTT	CAVLQGDTEAFF
NA	TRBJ2-1	few	TRBV12-3/TRBV12-4	TGTGCCAGCAGTTGGTTAAGGCCCCCCAATGAGCAGTTCTTC	CASSWLRPPNEQFF
NA	TRBJ2-2	NA	TRBV7-9	TGTGCCAGCAGCTTCCCTGAGGACAACACCGGGGAGCTGTTTTTT	CASSFPEDNTGELFF
NA	TRBJ2-3	NA	TRBV5-1	TGCGCCAGCAGCTCGACAGGCAGCCGCCTTACTAGCACAGATACGCAGTATTTT	CASSSTGSRLTSTDTQYF
NA	TRBJ2-1	NA	TRBV6-2/TRBV6-3	TGTGCCAGCAGTTACCAGAATTACAATGAGCAGTTCTTC	CASSYQNYNEQFF
NA	TRBJ1-4	few	TRBV4-3	TGCGCCAGCAGCCAAGATAAAAATACTAATGAAAAACTGTTTTTT	CASSQDKNTNEKLFF
NA	TRBJ2-2	NA	TRBV29-1	TGCAGCGTTGACGTGGCAGGGGATAAGAACACCGGGGAGCTGTTTTTT	CSVDVAGDKNTGELFF
NA	TRBJ1-3	NA	TRBV7-9	TGTGCCAGCAGCATCGGGACGGATACTGGAAACACCATATATTTT	CASSIGTDTGNTIYF
TRBD2	TRBJ2-1	few	TRBV7-9	TGTGCCAGCAGCTTAGCTCTCAGGTTGCGGGAGTACAATGAGCAGTTCTTC	CASSLALRLREYNEQFF
NA	TRBJ2-1	NA	TRBV13	TGTGCCAGCAGCAGAAAAAGGGAACAGTTCTTC	CASSRKREQFF